This T cell receptor beta chain was sequenced for a study of T cells after yellow fever vaccination. Overall study context: Some fractions had low cell numbers, and these were prepared with SMART-Seq v4 Ultra Low Input.

TCRdb processed the 5' RACE reads anew with MiXCR; each CDR3 protein has one entry. The sample shows roughly 170,000 distinct CDR3 sequences, roughly 9% of them seen only once. Losses at the gene ends were 5 bases for V and 3 bases for J; bases not matched to a gene: 8. The CDR3 runs to 17 residues. The germline gives CDR1 SGHVS, CDR2 FQNEAQ. As concerns this clonotype: Its target is unknown.

Study-level findings and limits: FACS-sorted repertoires might harbor abundant contaminating clonotypes from the bulk population.

The V and J genes are TRBV7-8 and TRBJ2-5; 14 nucleotides match TRBD2. The starting material was CD8+ T cells sorted from PBMCs, obtained 45 days after the yellow fever booster vaccination. The sequence was obtained from a man between 18 and 29 years old who received the YFV17D yellow fever vaccine. The CDR3 nucleotides are TGTGCCAGCAGCCTAGGAAAGGGACTAGCGGGGGAAGAGACCCAGTACTTC. This encodes CASSLGKGLAGEETQYF.